The 4 T cell receptor beta chains reported below all come from one sample, sequenced in a study of T cells expressing NK-cell markers. No DNA is given; TCRdb re-called the 5' RACE reads and lists each CDR3 protein once. Found here are a few hundred thousand distinct CDR3 sequences; the top ten clones hold 3% to 4.5%. The material sequenced was blood T cells: a sorted CD56 or NKG2C T cell subset, CD4+ or CD8+ T cells, or bulk PBMC T cells (not recorded which). These receptors were taken from a man younger than 35 in good health.

The chain employs TRBV27 and TRBJ2-1; TCRdb's assignment of TRBD1 cannot be checked, as there is no DNA. CDR3 length: 15 amino acids. CDR1 and CDR2 (germline): MNHEY, SMNVEV (reference sequence). The CDR3 protein is CASSLAGSVPNEQFF.

This sequence joins TRBV6-5 and TRBJ1-2; lacking DNA, the TRBD1 call made by TCRdb goes unchecked. The CDR3 is made up of 15 amino acids. Germline V CDR1 and CDR2: MNHEY, SVGAGI. The CDR3 sequence is CASSYSKGLVYGYTF.

The V and J genes are TRBV12-3 or TRBV12-4 and TRBJ2-1; checking the TCRdb D call of TRBD2 is not possible without DNA. There are 16 residues in the CDR3. The CDR3 protein is CASSFGSGRQGNEQFF.

The chain is built from TRBV4-1 and TRBJ2-2; TCRdb's D call, TRBD2, is unchecked because there is no DNA. Looked up from germline, CDR1 is MGHRA and CDR2 is YSYEKL. This CDR3 comprises 15 residues. The CDR3 loop reads CASSQGGRATGELFF.